One T cell receptor beta chain is described in this entry. Its antigen is still unknown. No much larger clone is present one base from it, and per-base qualities are unavailable. This specimen belongs to a study of PD-1 blockade in mismatch repair-deficient tumors (dated by TCRdb to 2016 to 2017). Background for the entire study: Between late 2013 and September 2016, the trial enrolled about 93 consecutive patients with approximately eleven mismatch repair-deficient cancer types, every one of whom had been previously treated and was progressing. Tumor-associated T cell clones in the peripheral blood of patients responding to PD-1 blockade were tracked using deep sequencing of TCR CDR3 regions. Broader findings and caveats from the paper: Clones residing in the tumor, which were often undetectable in blood before treatment, expanded quickly after pembrolizumab and then contracted, generally before radiologic responses. Of about 7 peptides, three triggered clonal expansion, producing over 130 unique blood TCRs, of which about 7 were also present in tumor, and every positive peptide came from a frameshift mutation.

Spanning cysteine to phenylalanine, the CDR3 consists of 14 amino acids. The CDR3 DNA has 42 bases and is translated from base 1. V and J lose 0 bases and 1 base, and a span of 8 bases separates them. The germline V gene specifies SGHRS as CDR1 and YFSETQ as CDR2. What the time point label conveys for this sample: approximately ten-day in vitro stimulation with candidate neoantigen peptide 6. For each enrolled patient, mismatch repair deficiency was established using either polymerase chain reaction or immunohistochemistry. TCR sequencing was performed for a few patients who responded to pembrolizumab therapy. Each of several ELISpot-reactive candidate neoantigen peptides was used in a 10-day in vitro stimulation prior to TCR sequencing. A control culture without peptide was run identically and served as baseline for clone fold-change calculations. The phase II trial prospectively tested pembrolizumab PD-1 blockade in advanced mismatch repair-deficient cancers regardless of tissue of origin.

The library was built by means of the immunoSEQ multiplex PCR assay. Turning to the authors' computational methods: Clones were defined as neoantigen-specific by significant expansion to the relevant peptide and no significant expansion to any other tested peptide. The source is immuneACCESS, and TCRdb retained only in-frame sequences with V and J called. Part of the clones is not carried over; for the studies checked, unresolved V genes explain less than half of this, and the remainder is unexplained. That table supplies the V and J calls and clone size; D and trimming were determined from the DNA. Within this sample are about 15,000 clones, with approximately 86% of them counted one time only. The biggest ten clones account for over 4.5% of the sample.

This receptor was taken from an adult with mismatch repair-deficient cancer. Sequencing was performed on cells cultured in vitro, taken from a patient treated with pembrolizumab. Recombination joined TRBV5-1 with TRBJ2-7; tentative D gene TRBD1, with 5 bases matching. In nucleotide form, the sequence is TGCGCCAGCAGCTTGGGGCGACAGTCCTACGAGCAGTACTTC. The encoded protein is CASSLGRQSYEQYF.